Listed here are 9 T cell receptor beta chains from one sample, sequenced in a study of OX40 agonist ivuxolimab in advanced cancers. Assay used: immunoSEQ multiplex PCR; TCRdb lists only in-frame clones, some missing. The sample records tens of thousands of clones, about 90% being singletons. Here the sequenced sample was CD4+ or CD8+ T cells sorted from blood, taken in a trial of the OX40 agonist ivuxolimab. Receptors were obtained from an adult with an advanced solid tumor such as melanoma, head and neck, liver or kidney cancer.

The rearrangement uses TRBV7-9 and TRBJ1-2; a weak D match, TRBD1 (5 bases). Trimming took off 5 bases at V and 8 bases at J, with 18 bases between the two ends. This CDR3 is 14 amino acids long. Germline CDR1 is SEHNR and CDR2 is FQNEAQ (reference sequence). The CDR3 nucleotides are TGTGCCAGCAGCCAAGGGGTCGATTGGGAGGGCTACACCTTC. Residues: CASSQGVDWEGYTF. Full variable domain (rest looked up from reference TRBV7-9 and TRBJ1-2): DTGVSQNPRHKITKRGQNVTFRCDPISEHNRLYWYRQTLGQGPEFLTYFQNEAQLEKSRLLSDRFSAERPKGSFSTLEIQRTEQGDSAMYLCASSQGVDWEGYTFGSGTRLTVV.

The chain joins TRBV4-1 to TRBJ1-2; no reliable D call. The CDR3 sequence is 13 residues long. Trimming left V 0 bases short and J 14 bases short, with 16 bases between. Germline CDR1 MGHRA, CDR2 YSYEKL. In DNA, the CDR3 is TGCGCCAGCAGCCAAGATAATGGGGAGGGCTTAACCTTC. Translation gives CASSQDNGEGLTF.

V is TRBV7-9 and J is TRBJ2-3; 10 bases are a match to TRBD2. Looked up from germline, CDR1 is SEHNR and CDR2 is FQNEAQ (reference sequence). The V gene end was trimmed by 7 bases and the J gene end by 5 bases; junction bases not matched to a gene: 9. This CDR3 is 15 amino acids long. Here the CDR3 DNA reads TGTGCCAGCACATCCCCGGGACTAGCGAGAGATACGCAGTATTTT. Translating gives CASTSPGLARDTQYF.

On this clone: Sequence at one end of the junction differs from germline and may be a read error. The chain joins TRBV7-7 to TRBJ1-1; the D is unclear. Germline V gene sequence: CDR1 SSHAT, CDR2 FNYEAQ (reference sequence). CDR3 length: 11 residues. The DNA of the CDR3 is TGTGCTAGCACACCGGACGTCGCGGCTTTCTTT. Amino acid sequence: CASTPDVAAFF.

The V call is TRBV27, the J call TRBJ2-1, with D tentatively TRBD1 (6 bases). CDR3 size: 14 residues. The germline gives CDR1 MNHEY, CDR2 SMNVEV (reference sequence). V lost 11 bases to trimming and J lost 6 bases, with 20 bases between them. CDR3 DNA: TGTGCCTCGAAGAAACAGGGATCCCTCAATGAGCAGTTCTTC. It codes for CASKKQGSLNEQFF.

In DNA, the CDR3 is TGTGCCAGCAGCCCCCGAACTAGCGGGAGACAAAATGAGCAGTTCTTC. It encodes CASSPRTSGRQNEQFF. The chain has TRBV7-9 and TRBJ2-1, with TRBD2 identical over 11 bases. This CDR3 is built from 16 residues. V lost 5 bases and J lost 7; bases outside the gene matches: 10. Per germline, CDR1 SEHNR and CDR2 FQNEAQ (reference sequence). Variable domain in full (rest from reference TRBV7-9 and TRBJ2-1): DTGVSQNPRHKITKRGQNVTFRCDPISEHNRLYWYRQTLGQGPEFLTYFQNEAQLEKSRLLSDRFSAERPKGSFSTLEIQRTEQGDSAMYLCASSPRTSGRQNEQFFGPGTRLTVL.

This clone came up once. V usage is TRBV27 and J usage is TRBJ2-2; D not resolved. The length of the CDR3 is 12 residues. The germline gives CDR1 MNHEY, CDR2 SMNVEV (reference sequence). V was cut by 3 bases and J by 5 bases, with 4 bases left in between. The CDR3 bases are TGTGCCAGCAGTTTTTTTACCGGGGAGCTGTTTTTT. It encodes CASSFFTGELFF.

V is TRBV6-6 and J is TRBJ1-3; 12 bases agree with TRBD1. The CDR3 is made up of 16 amino acids. The germline CDR1 and CDR2 sequences are MNHNY and SVGAGI (reference sequence). Unmatched junction bases numbered 7, after V lost 6 bases and J lost 4 bases. The CDR3 spells CASRPGQGAQGNTIYF. As DNA, the CDR3 is TGTGCCAGCAGGCCGGGACAGGGGGCGCAAGGAAACACCATATATTTT.

This clone showed up just once. The chain uses TRBV28 and TRBJ2-6; 7 positions match TRBD1. The CDR3 totals 17 residues. Unmatched junction bases numbered 5, after V lost 3 bases and J lost 0 bases. Germline-derived CDR1 and CDR2 are MDHEN and SYDVKM. For the CDR3, the DNA is TGTGCCAGCAGTTTCCTGGACAGGTTCTCTGGGGCCAACGTCCTGACTTTC. Protein sequence: CASSFLDRFSGANVLTF.